What follows is one T cell receptor beta chain and its context. These data are taken from a study of blood T cell repertoires in COVID-19. Sequencing used immunoSEQ multiplex PCR; TCRdb keeps in-frame clones, though not all of them. The sample records a few hundred thousand clones, around 83% being singletons. V was cut by 5 bases and J by 1 base, with 14 bases left in between. The CDR3 has 15 amino acids. Germline-derived CDR1 and CDR2 are GTSNPN and SVGIG (reference sequence). Sequenced: peripheral blood. The TCR comes from a woman aged 50 to 65 with acute or convalescent COVID-19. The chain joins TRBV30 to TRBJ2-2; weak D call: TRBD2 (5 bases). The CDR3 DNA reads as TGTGCCTGGCACCGGACGGAGGAGAACACCGGGGAGCTGTTTTTT. Its translation: CAWHRTEENTGELFF. Full variable domain (remainder filled in from reference TRBV30 and TRBJ2-2): SQTIHQWPATLVQPVGSPLSLECTVEGTSNPNLYWYRQAAGRGLQLLFYSVGIGQISSEVPQNLSASRPQDRQFILSSKKLLLSDSGFYLCAWHRTEENTGELFFGEGSRLTVL.